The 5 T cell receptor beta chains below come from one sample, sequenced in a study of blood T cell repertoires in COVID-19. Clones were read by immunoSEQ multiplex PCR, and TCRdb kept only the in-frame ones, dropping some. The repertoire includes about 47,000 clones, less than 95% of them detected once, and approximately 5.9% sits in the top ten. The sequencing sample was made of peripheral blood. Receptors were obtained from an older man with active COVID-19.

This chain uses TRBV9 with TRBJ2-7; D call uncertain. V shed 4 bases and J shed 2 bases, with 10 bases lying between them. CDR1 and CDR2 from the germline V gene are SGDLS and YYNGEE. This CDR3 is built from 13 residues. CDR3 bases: TGTGCCAGCAGCCCTCGTAGTACCTACGAGCAGTACTTC. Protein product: CASSPRSTYEQYF.

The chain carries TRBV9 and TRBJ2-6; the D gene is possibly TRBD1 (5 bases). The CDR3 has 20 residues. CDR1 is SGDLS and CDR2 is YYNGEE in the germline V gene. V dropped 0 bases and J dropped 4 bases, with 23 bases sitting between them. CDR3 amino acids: CASSVATGRVTSHGANVLTF. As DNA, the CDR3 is TGTGCCAGCAGCGTAGCTACGGGCAGGGTTACATCCCACGGGGCCAACGTCCTGACTTTC.

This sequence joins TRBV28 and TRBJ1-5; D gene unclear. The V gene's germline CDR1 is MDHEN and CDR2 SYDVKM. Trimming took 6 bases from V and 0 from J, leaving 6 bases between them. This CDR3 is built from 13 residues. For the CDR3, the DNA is TGTGCCAGCAGAACAAATAGCAATCAGCCCCAGCATTTT. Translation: CASRTNSNQPQHF.

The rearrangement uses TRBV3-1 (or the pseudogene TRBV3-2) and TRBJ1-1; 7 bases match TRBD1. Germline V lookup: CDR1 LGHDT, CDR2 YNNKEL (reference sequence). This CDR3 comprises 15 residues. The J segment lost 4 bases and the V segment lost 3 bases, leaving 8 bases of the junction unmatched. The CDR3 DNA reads TGTGCCAGCAGCCACGTAGACAGGGCCGCCACTGAAGCTTTCTTT. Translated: CASSHVDRAATEAFF.

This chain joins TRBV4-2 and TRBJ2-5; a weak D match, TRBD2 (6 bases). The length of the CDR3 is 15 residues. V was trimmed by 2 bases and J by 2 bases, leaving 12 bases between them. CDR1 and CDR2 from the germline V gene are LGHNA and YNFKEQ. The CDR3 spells CASSQRRGIQETQYF. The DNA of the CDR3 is TGTGCCAGCAGCCAACGCCGGGGGATACAAGAGACCCAGTACTTC.